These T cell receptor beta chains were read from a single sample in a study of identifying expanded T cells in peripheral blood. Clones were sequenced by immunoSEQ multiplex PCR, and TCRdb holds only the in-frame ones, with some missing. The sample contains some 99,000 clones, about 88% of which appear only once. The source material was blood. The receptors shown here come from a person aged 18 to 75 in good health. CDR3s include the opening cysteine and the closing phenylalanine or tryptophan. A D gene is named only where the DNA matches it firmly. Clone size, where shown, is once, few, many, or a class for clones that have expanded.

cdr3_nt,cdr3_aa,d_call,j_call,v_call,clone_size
TGTGCCAGCATAGGCGCTAGCGGAAATACAGATACGCAGTATTTT,CASIGASGNTDTQYF,TRBD2,TRBJ2-3,TRBV6-1,.
TGTGCCAGCTCACCAGACCCCTCGGGATATCAGCCCCAGCATTTT,CASSPDPSGYQPQHF,.,TRBJ1-5,TRBV18,.
TGTGCCTGTAACAGGGACACTGAAGCTTTCTTT,CACNRDTEAFF,.,TRBJ1-1,TRBV30,.
TGTGCCAGCAGCTTAGCGACAGGGAACCTCTACGAGCAGTACTTC,CASSLATGNLYEQYF,TRBD1,TRBJ2-7,TRBV11-1,once
TGTGCCAGCAGCCAAGGCCCAGCGGGAGGGCCTAGGCATGAGCAGTTCTTC,CASSQGPAGGPRHEQFF,TRBD2,TRBJ2-1,TRBV14,.
TGTGCCAGTAGTATAAGTCGCAGTTCTCTTAGAGAATCCCAGTACTTC,CASSISRSSLRESQYF,.,TRBJ2-5,TRBV19,.
TGCAGCGTTGCGGGACACGCGAACACCGGGGAGCTGTTTTTT,CSVAGHANTGELFF,.,TRBJ2-2,TRBV29-1,.
TGTGCCAGCAGGGACAGTTCCTACTATGGCTACACCTTC,CASRDSSYYGYTF,.,TRBJ1-2,TRBV6-1,.
TGCGCCAGCAGCCAATTGAAAGGAGGGGCTGAAGCTTTCTTT,CASSQLKGGAEAFF,.,TRBJ1-1,TRBV4-3,.
TGTGCCAGCAGCCGGGGGACAGGGAGGCTCGAAGGCTACACCTTC,CASSRGTGRLEGYTF,TRBD1,TRBJ1-2,TRBV7-2,.
TGTGCCAGCACTTTGACTAGCGGCCAAGAGACCCAGTACTTC,CASTLTSGQETQYF,TRBD2,TRBJ2-5,TRBV28,.
TGTGCCAGCAGTGCACCACAGGGTCGAGGCACAGATACGCAGTATTTT,CASSAPQGRGTDTQYF,.,TRBJ2-3,TRBV6-1,once
TGTGCCAGCCGAGACGGGGGGATCTCCTACAATGAGCAGTTCTTC,CASRDGGISYNEQFF,TRBD2,TRBJ2-1,TRBV27,once
TGTGCCAGCAGCTTCAGGGGGGAGAACACTGAAGCTTTCTTT,CASSFRGENTEAFF,TRBD1,TRBJ1-1,TRBV7-9,.
TGTGCCAGCGAAGACTCCGGGACAGGGGCCTACGAGCAGTACTTC,CASEDSGTGAYEQYF,TRBD1,TRBJ2-7,TRBV2,.
TGTGCCAGCAGCCAATCGGGAACCCAAGAGACCCAGTACTTC,CASSQSGTQETQYF,.,TRBJ2-5,TRBV16,.
TGTGCCAGCAGCGACTCCGGGACAGGGGTGCGTCAGCCCCAGCATTTT,CASSDSGTGVRQPQHF,TRBD1,TRBJ1-5,TRBV5-6,.
TGTGCCAGCAGTTTGACGGCGAACACTGAAGCTTTCTTT,CASSLTANTEAFF,.,TRBJ1-1,TRBV28,.
TGCGCCAGCAGCTTACAGGCCGATCAAGAGACCCAGTACTTC,CASSLQADQETQYF,.,TRBJ2-5,TRBV5-1,.
TGTGCCAGCAGCTTAGCGAGAACTACCCACACAGATACGCAGTATTTT,CASSLARTTHTDTQYF,.,TRBJ2-3,TRBV7-9,.
TGTGCCATCAGTGAAGGTGGGGGGCGCGACACTGAAGCTTTCTTT,CAISEGGGRDTEAFF,.,TRBJ1-1,TRBV10-3,.
TGTGCCAGCAGCGAGGGCGGAGGCTACGAGCAGTACTTC,CASSEGGGYEQYF,.,TRBJ2-7,TRBV11-2,.
TGTGCCAGCAGCCCAGCTGGCACAGATACGCAGTATTTT,CASSPAGTDTQYF,.,TRBJ2-3,TRBV11-3,.
TGTGCCAGCAGTCCACCGCAGGTGAGCAATCAGCCCCAGCATTTT,CASSPPQVSNQPQHF,.,TRBJ1-5,TRBV28,.
TGTGCCAGCAAAAGACGGACAGGACCCAATGTTGGTGAAGCTTTCTTT,CASKRRTGPNVGEAFF,TRBD1,TRBJ1-1,TRBV2,.
TGTGCCAGTAGTATCGGTTTTAATCAGCCCCAGCATTTT,CASSIGFNQPQHF,.,TRBJ1-5,TRBV19,.
TGTGCCAGCAGCTCCGACACTTCACTCCTTTTCCACCTGTTTTTT,CASSSDTSLLFHLFF,.,TRBJ1-4,TRBV7-2,.
TGTGCCAGCAGCCCTGGGACCGAGCAGTACTTC,CASSPGTEQYF,.,TRBJ2-7,TRBV7-2,.